This T cell receptor beta chain was identified during a study of T cell changes during pregnancy in multiple sclerosis. Sequencing was performed with immunoSEQ multiplex PCR; in TCRdb, only in-frame clones are kept and a portion is missing. The sample contains 13,000 to 15,000 clones, more than 80% of which appear only once. The input for sequencing was peripheral blood, taken in the second trimester of pregnancy. The TCR comes from a female donor in good health, enrolled as a control in a pregnancy study.

Written as DNA, the CDR3 is TGTGCCATCTCCCCGGACAGGGAGGTTGGAGCTTTCTTT. As protein: CAISPDREVGAFF. The genes are TRBV10-3 and TRBJ1-1; TRBD1 matches at 8 bases. Germline assignment: CDR1 ENHRY and CDR2 SYGVKD. V shed 8 bases, J shed 10 bases, and the junction held 12 bases outside the gene matches. There are 13 residues in the CDR3.